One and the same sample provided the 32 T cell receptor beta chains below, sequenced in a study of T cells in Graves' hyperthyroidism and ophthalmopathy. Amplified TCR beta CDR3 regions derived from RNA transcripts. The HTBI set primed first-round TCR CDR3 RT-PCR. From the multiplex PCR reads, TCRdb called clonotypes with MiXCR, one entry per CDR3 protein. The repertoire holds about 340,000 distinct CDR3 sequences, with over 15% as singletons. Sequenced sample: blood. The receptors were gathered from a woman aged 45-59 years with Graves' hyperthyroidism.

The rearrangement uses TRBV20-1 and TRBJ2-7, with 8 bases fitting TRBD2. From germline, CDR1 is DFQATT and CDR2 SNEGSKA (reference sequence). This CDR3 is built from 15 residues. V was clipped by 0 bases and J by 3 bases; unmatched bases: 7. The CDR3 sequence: CSARDQLSGNYEQYF. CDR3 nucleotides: TGCAGTGCTAGAGATCAGCTTAGCGGGAACTACGAGCAGTACTTC.

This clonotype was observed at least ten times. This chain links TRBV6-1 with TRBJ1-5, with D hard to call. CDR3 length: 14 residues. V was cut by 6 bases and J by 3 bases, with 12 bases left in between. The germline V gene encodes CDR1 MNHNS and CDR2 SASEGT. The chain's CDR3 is CASREGGFNQPQHF. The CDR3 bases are TGTGCCAGCAGAGAGGGAGGATTCAATCAGCCCCAGCATTTT.

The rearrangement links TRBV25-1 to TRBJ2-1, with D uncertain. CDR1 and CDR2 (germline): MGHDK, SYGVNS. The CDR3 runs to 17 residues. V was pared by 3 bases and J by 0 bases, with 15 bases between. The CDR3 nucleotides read TGTGCCAGCAGTGACCCAAGATCTGAAAGCTCCTACAATGAGCAGTTCTTC. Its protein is CASSDPRSESSYNEQFF.

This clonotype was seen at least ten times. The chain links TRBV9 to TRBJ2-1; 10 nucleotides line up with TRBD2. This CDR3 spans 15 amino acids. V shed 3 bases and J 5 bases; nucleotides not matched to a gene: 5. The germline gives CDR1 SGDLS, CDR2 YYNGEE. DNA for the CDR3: TGTGCCAGCAGCGCCGGACTAGCGGCAAACAATGAGCAGTTCTTC. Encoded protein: CASSAGLAANNEQFF.

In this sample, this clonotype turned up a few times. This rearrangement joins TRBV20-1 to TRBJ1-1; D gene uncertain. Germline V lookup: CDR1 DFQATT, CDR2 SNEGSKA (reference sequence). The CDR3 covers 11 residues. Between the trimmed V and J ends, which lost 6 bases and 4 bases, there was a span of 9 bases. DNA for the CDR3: TGCAGTGCCGTCCTAGGCACTGAAGCTTTCTTT. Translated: CSAVLGTEAFF.

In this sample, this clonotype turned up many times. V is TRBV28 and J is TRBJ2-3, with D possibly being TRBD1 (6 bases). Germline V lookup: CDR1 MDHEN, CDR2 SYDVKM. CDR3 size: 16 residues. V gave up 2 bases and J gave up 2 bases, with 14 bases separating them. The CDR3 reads CASSLQGTLNTDTQYF. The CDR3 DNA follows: TGTGCCAGCAGTTTACAGGGGACACTTAACACAGATACGCAGTATTTT.

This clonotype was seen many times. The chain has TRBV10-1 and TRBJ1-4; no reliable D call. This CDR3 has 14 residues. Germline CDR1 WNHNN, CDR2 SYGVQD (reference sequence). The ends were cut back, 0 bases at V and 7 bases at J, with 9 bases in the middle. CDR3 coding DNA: TGCGCCAGCAGTGAGTCGAAGGGCGGTGAAAAACTGTTTTTT. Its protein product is CASSESKGGEKLFF.

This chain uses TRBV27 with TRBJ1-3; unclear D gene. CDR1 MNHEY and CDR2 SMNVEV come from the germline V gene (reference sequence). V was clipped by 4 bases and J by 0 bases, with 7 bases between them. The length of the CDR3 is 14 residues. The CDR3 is CASSSIRSGNTIYF. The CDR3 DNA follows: TGTGCCAGCAGTTCGATCCGCTCTGGAAACACCATATATTTT.

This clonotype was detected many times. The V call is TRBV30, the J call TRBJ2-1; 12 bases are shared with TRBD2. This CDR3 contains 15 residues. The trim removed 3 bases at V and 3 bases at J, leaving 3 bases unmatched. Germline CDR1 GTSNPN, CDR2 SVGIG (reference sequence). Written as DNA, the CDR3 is TGTGCCTGGAGCCAGACTAGCGGGAGCTACAATGAGCAGTTCTTC. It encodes CAWSQTSGSYNEQFF. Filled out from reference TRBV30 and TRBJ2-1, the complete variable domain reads SQTIHQWPATLVQPVGSPLSLECTVEGTSNPNLYWYRQAAGRGLQLLFYSVGIGQISSEVPQNLSASRPQDRQFILSSKKLLLSDSGFYLCAWSQTSGSYNEQFFGPGTRLTVL.

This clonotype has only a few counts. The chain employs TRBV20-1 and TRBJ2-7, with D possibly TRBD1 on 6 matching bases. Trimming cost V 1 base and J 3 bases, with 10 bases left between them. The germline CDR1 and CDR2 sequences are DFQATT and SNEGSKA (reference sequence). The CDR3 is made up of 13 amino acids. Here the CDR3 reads CSARGGQLYEQYF. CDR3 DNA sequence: TGCAGTGCTAGAGGAGGACAGCTCTACGAGCAGTACTTC.

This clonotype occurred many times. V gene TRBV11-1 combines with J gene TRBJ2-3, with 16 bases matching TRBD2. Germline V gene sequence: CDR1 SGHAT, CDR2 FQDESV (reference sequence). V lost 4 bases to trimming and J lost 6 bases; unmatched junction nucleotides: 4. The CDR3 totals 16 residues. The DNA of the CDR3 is TGTGCCAGCAGCTCGGGACTAGCGGGAGGGCCTGATACGCAGTATTTT. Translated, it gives CASSSGLAGGPDTQYF.

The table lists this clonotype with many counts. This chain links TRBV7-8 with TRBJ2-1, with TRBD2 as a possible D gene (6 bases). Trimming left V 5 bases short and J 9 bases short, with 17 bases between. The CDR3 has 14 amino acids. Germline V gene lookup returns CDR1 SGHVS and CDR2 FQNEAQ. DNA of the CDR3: TGTGCCAGCAGCGCTCGGGAGCCTACGGGTGAGCAGTTCTTC. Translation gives CASSAREPTGEQFF.

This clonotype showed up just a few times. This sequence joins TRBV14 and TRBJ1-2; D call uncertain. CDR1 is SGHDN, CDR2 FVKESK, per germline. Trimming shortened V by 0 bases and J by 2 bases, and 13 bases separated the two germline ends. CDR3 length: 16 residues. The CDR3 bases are TGTGCCAGCAGCCAAGATTCCGGCTCTCGGAACTATGGCTACACCTTC. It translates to CASSQDSGSRNYGYTF.

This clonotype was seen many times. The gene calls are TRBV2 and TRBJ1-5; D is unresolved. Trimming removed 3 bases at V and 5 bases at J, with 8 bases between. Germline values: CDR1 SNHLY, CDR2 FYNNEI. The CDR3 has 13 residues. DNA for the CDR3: TGTGCCAGCAGTGAGGGATTAGATCAGCCCCAGCATTTT. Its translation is CASSEGLDQPQHF.

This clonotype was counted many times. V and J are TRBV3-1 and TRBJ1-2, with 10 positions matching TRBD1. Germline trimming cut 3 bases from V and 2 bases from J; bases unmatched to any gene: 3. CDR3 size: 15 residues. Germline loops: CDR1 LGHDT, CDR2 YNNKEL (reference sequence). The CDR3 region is CASSHRTGGNYGYTF. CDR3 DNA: TGTGCCAGCAGCCACAGGACAGGGGGGAACTATGGCTACACCTTC.

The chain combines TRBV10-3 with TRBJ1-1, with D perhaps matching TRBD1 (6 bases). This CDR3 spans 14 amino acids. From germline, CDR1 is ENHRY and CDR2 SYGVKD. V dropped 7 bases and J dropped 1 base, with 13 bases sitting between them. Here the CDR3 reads CAIKDEGENTEAFF. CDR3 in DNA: TGTGCCATCAAAGACGAGGGGGAGAACACTGAAGCTTTCTTT.

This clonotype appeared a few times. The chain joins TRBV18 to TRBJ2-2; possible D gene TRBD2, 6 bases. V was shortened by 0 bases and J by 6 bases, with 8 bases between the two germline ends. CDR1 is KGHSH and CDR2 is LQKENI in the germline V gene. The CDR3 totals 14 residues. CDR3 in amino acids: CASSPPGGSGELFF. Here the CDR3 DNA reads TGTGCCAGCTCACCACCGGGGGGATCCGGGGAGCTGTTTTTT.

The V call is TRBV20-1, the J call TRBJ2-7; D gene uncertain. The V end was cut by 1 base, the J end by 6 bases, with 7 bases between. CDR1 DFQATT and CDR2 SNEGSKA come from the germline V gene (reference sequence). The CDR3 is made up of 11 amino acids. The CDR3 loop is CSARGLGEQYF. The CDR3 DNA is TGCAGTGCTAGAGGTCTGGGCGAGCAGTACTTC.

The DNA of the CDR3 is TGTGCCAGCAGTAGGGGGGCGGGACAGGACTACAATGAGCAGTTCTTC. Amino acid sequence: CASSRGAGQDYNEQFF. This chain joins TRBV6-2 or TRBV6-3 and TRBJ2-1, with 8 positions matching TRBD1. Germline V gives CDR1 MNHEY, CDR2 SVGEGT. The ends lost 5 bases at V and 3 bases at J; junction bases unmatched: 9. The CDR3 is 16 amino acids.

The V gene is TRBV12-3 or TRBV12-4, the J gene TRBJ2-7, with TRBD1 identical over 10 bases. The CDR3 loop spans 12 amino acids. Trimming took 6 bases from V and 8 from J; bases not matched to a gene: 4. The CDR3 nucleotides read TGTGCCAGCAGCCTGGGACAGGGGAAGCAGTACTTC. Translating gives CASSLGQGKQYF.

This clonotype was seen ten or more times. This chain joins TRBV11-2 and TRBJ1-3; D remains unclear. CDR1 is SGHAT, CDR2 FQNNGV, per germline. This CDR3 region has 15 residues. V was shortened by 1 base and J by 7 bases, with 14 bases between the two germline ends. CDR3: CASSLGPGKENTIYF. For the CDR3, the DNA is TGTGCCAGCAGCTTAGGCCCGGGGAAGGAGAACACCATATATTTT. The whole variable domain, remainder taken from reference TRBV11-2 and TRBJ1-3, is EAGVAQSPRYKIIEKRQSVAFWCNPISGHATLYWYQQILGQGPKLLIQFQNNGVVDDSQLPKDRFSAERLKGVDSTLKIQPAKLEDSAVYLCASSLGPGKENTIYFGEGSWLTVV.

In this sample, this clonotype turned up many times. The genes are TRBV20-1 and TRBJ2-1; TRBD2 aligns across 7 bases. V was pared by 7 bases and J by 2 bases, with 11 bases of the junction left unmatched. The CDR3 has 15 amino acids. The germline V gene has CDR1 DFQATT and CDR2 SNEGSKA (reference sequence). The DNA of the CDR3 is TGCAGTGTTCCTCGAGCGGGACGGACCTACAATGAGCAGTTCTTC. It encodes CSVPRAGRTYNEQFF.

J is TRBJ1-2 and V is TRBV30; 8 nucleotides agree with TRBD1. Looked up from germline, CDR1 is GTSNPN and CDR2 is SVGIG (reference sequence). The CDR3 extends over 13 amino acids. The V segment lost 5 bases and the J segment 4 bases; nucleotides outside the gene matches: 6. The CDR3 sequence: CAWALGQGYGYTF. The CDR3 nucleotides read TGTGCCTGGGCGCTCGGACAGGGCTATGGCTACACCTTC.

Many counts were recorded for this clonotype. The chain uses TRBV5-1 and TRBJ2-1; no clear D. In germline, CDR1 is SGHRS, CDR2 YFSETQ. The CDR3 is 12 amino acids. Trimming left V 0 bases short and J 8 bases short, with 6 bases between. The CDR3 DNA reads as TGCGCCAGCAGCTTGGACAGCCATGAGCAGTTCTTC. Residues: CASSLDSHEQFF.

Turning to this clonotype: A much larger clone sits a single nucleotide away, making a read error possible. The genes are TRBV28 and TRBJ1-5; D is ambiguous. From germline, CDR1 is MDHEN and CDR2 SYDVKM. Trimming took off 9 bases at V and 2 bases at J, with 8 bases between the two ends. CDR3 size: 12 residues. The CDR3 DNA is TGTGCCAGACAGCCCCGCAATCAGCCCCAGCATTTT. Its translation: CARQPRNQPQHF.

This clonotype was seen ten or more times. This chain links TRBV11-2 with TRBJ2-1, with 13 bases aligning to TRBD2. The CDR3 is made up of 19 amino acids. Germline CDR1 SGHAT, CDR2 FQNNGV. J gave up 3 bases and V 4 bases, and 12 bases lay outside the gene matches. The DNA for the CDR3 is TGTGCCAGCAGCTCAGCCGGGACTAGCGGGGCTTCTATCTACAATGAGCAGTTCTTC. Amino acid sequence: CASSSAGTSGASIYNEQFF. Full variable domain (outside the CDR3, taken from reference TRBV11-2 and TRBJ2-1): EAGVAQSPRYKIIEKRQSVAFWCNPISGHATLYWYQQILGQGPKLLIQFQNNGVVDDSQLPKDRFSAERLKGVDSTLKIQPAKLEDSAVYLCASSSAGTSGASIYNEQFFGPGTRLTVL.

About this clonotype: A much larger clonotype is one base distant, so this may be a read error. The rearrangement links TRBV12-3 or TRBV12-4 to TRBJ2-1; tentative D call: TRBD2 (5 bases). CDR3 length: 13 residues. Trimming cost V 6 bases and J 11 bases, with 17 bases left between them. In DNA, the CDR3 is TGTGCCAGCAGAGGACTTGTCCTCGAGAAGCAGTTCTTC. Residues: CASRGLVLEKQFF.

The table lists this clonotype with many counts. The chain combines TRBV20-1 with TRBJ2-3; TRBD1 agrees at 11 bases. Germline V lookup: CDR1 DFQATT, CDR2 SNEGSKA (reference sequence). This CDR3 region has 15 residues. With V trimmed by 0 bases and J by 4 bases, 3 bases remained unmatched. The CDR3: CSAREDRGRADTQYF. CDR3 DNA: TGCAGTGCTAGAGAGGACAGGGGGCGAGCAGATACGCAGTATTTT.

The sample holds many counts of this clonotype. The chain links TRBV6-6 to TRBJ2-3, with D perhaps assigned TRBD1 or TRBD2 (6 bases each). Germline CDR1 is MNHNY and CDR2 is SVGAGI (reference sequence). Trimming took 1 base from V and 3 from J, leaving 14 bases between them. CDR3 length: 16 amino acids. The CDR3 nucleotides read TGTGCCAGCAGTTACTTGGGGGGCGCACGGACAGATACGCAGTATTTT. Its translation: CASSYLGGARTDTQYF.

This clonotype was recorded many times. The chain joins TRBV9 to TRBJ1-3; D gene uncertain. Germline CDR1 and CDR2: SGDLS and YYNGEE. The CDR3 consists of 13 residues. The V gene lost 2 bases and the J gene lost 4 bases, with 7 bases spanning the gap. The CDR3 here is CASSVAGGNTIYF. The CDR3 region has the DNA TGTGCCAGCAGCGTCGCAGGAGGAAACACCATATATTTT. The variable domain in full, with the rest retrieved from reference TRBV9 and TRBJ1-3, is DSGVTQTPKHLITATGQRVTLRCSPRSGDLSVYWYQQSLDQGLQFLIQYYNGEERAKGNILERFSAQQFPDLHSELNLSSLELGDSALYFCASSVAGGNTIYFGEGSWLTVV.

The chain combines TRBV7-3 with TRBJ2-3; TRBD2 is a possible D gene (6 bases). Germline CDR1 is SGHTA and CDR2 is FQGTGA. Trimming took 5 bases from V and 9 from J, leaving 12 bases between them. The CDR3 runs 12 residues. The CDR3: CASSNPGETQYF. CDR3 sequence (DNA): TGTGCCAGCAGCAATCCGGGAGAGACGCAGTATTTT.

CDR3 DNA sequence: TGCAGTGCTATGTTGGGCAGGGGAGGGTTGAGCAATCAGCCCCAGCATTTT. It translates to CSAMLGRGGLSNQPQHF. The chain is built from TRBV20-1 and TRBJ1-5, with a possible D match to TRBD1 (6 bases). Germline V lookup: CDR1 DFQATT, CDR2 SNEGSKA (reference sequence). CDR3 size: 17 residues. Between the trimmed V and J ends, which lost 4 bases and 1 base, there was a span of 20 bases.